These 17 T cell receptor beta chains were sequenced from one sample in a study of shared clonotypes between healthy human individuals. Data came from immunoSEQ multiplex PCR; TCRdb stores just in-frame clones and leaves some out. The data contain about 1 million clones, roughly 75% of them singletons. Sequenced sample: memory CD4+ T cells sorted from blood. Subset of the sample: CD45RA-negative fraction. These receptors were obtained from a man aged 18 to 29 in good health.

The chain combines TRBV9 with TRBJ2-3; 12 bases line up with TRBD2. This CDR3 comprises 16 residues. CDR1 and CDR2 (germline): SGDLS, YYNGEE. The ends lost 3 bases at V and 4 bases at J; junction bases unmatched: 6. CDR3 DNA: TGTGCCAGCAGCGCCCTAGCGGGGGGGTTAGCAGATACGCAGTATTTT. Protein sequence: CASSALAGGLADTQYF.

The chain employs TRBV6-1 and TRBJ1-2; D ambiguous. This CDR3 comprises 12 residues. The V end lost 9 bases, the J end lost 5 bases, and 13 bases lay between the germline ends. Per germline, CDR1 MNHNS and CDR2 SASEGT. The CDR3 here is CASDLGSYGYTF. As DNA, the CDR3 is TGTGCCAGTGATCTAGGGTCGTATGGCTACACCTTC.

V and J are TRBV2 and TRBJ1-4, with 7 bases fitting TRBD1. The V segment lost 6 bases and the J segment 2 bases; nucleotides outside the gene matches: 9. Germline V gene sequence: CDR1 SNHLY, CDR2 FYNNEI. The CDR3 totals 16 residues. This CDR3 reads CASRQDRDGTNEKLFF. Written as DNA, the CDR3 is TGTGCCAGCAGACAAGACAGGGATGGGACTAATGAAAAACTGTTTTTT.

The J gene is TRBJ2-5, the V gene TRBV6-1; no firm D call. The CDR3 has 13 residues. Germline-derived CDR1 and CDR2 are MNHNS and SASEGT. V lost 6 bases and J 3 bases, leaving 11 bases between the germline ends. The CDR3 DNA reads as TGTGCCAGCAGGTTGGGTGGGAAAGAGACCCAGTACTTC. Translating it yields CASRLGGKETQYF.

CDR3 sequence reads: CASSSLGDKQETQYF. CDR3 coding DNA: TGTGCCAGCAGTTCACTCGGGGACAAACAAGAGACCCAGTACTTC. The chain couples TRBV6-5 to TRBJ2-5, with D maybe TRBD1 (6 bases). The V end was cut by 4 bases, the J end by 2 bases, with 14 bases between. Per the germline V gene, CDR1 is MNHEY and CDR2 is SVGAGI. The CDR3 length is 15 residues.

The chain couples TRBV7-8 to TRBJ2-3; either TRBD1 or TRBD2 may supply D (5 bases each). Per germline, CDR1 SGHVS and CDR2 FQNEAQ. The V gene lost 6 bases and the J gene lost 6 bases, with 16 bases spanning the gap. The CDR3 has 14 amino acids. The DNA of the CDR3 is TGTGCCAGCAGGAAATCCTCGGGGCCCGATACGCAGTATTTT. Its protein is CASRKSSGPDTQYF.

This chain connects TRBV4-1 to TRBJ2-4, with D perhaps given as TRBD1 or TRBD2 (5 bases each). Trimming removed 4 bases from V and 5 bases from J, with 12 bases in between. Germline V gene sequence: CDR1 MGHRA, CDR2 YSYEKL. This CDR3 contains 14 residues. CDR3: CASSPGPLENIQYF. As DNA, the CDR3 is TGCGCCAGCAGCCCGGGACCGCTCGAAAACATTCAGTACTTC.

This rearrangement joins TRBV27 to TRBJ1-2; 10 nucleotides agree with TRBD1. Germline CDR1 MNHEY, CDR2 SMNVEV (reference sequence). This CDR3 spans 15 amino acids. The junction had 5 bases not matched to a gene; V was cut back by 2 bases and J by 5 bases. CDR3 in DNA: TGTGCCAGCAGTTTAAAAGGGACAGGGGTTTATGGCTACACCTTC. It yields the protein CASSLKGTGVYGYTF.

This clone was counted only a few times. The genes are TRBV2 and TRBJ1-2; 9 nucleotides agree with TRBD1. V shed 8 bases and J 10 bases; nucleotides not matched to a gene: 8. Germline assignment: CDR1 SNHLY and CDR2 FYNNEI. CDR3 length equals 12 residues. In DNA form, the CDR3 reads TGTGCCAGCCACGGGGACAGGGCGGCCTACACCTTC. Translating it yields CASHGDRAAYTF.

The J gene is TRBJ2-1, the V gene TRBV7-2; D is unresolved. The ends were cut back, 1 base at V and 0 bases at J, with 13 bases in the middle. From germline, CDR1 is SGHTA and CDR2 FQGNSA. This CDR3 contains 17 residues. The CDR3 nucleotides read TGTGCCAGCAGCTTAGTGGCATTAGGAACCTCCTACAATGAGCAGTTCTTC. Translating gives CASSLVALGTSYNEQFF. Full variable domain (outside the CDR3, taken from reference TRBV7-2 and TRBJ2-1): GAGVSQSPSNKVTEKGKDVELRCDPISGHTALYWYRQSLGQGLEFLIYFQGNSAPDKSGLPSDRFSAERTGGSVSTLTIQRTQQEDSAVYLCASSLVALGTSYNEQFFGPGTRLTVL.

The chain recombines TRBV28 with TRBJ1-2; the D gene is possibly TRBD1 (6 bases). Germline V gene lookup returns CDR1 MDHEN and CDR2 SYDVKM. V lost 6 bases to trimming and J lost 5 bases, with 22 bases between them. There are 16 residues in the CDR3. The CDR3 DNA reads as TGTGCCAGCAGCCAACCACCGGGACATATCTCTTATGGCTACACCTTC. Its translation: CASSQPPGHISYGYTF.

The chain links TRBV7-2 to TRBJ2-7; D may match TRBD1 or TRBD2 (6 bases each). The CDR3 runs to 15 residues. Trimming took off 6 bases at V and 6 bases at J, with 21 bases between the two ends. Germline assignment: CDR1 SGHTA and CDR2 FQGNSA. CDR3 residues: CASRSQGGNGGEQYF. The CDR3 region has the DNA TGTGCCAGCAGGTCCCAAGGGGGGAATGGGGGCGAGCAGTACTTC.

This clone has only one observation. V is TRBV2 and J is TRBJ2-2; D could derive from TRBD1 or TRBD2 (5 bases each). CDR1 and CDR2 (germline): SNHLY, FYNNEI. The length of the CDR3 is 16 residues. V gave up 4 bases and J gave up 1 base, with 13 bases separating them. CDR3 DNA sequence: TGTGCCAGCAGTGGAGGGGCAATACGGAACACCGGGGAGCTGTTTTTT. This translates into CASSGGAIRNTGELFF.

The chain carries TRBV5-8 and TRBJ2-5, with TRBD1 matching 9 bases. The J segment lost 5 bases and the V segment lost 4 bases, leaving 6 bases of the junction unmatched. Germline assignment: CDR1 SGHTS and CDR2 YDEGEE. The CDR3 sequence is 14 residues long. The CDR3 here is CASSAPGQGETQYF. The CDR3 DNA reads TGTGCCAGCAGCGCTCCGGGACAGGGCGAGACCCAGTACTTC.

The chain combines TRBV9 with TRBJ2-3; D might be TRBD1 (5 bases). Per the germline V gene, CDR1 is SGDLS and CDR2 is YYNGEE. V lost 0 bases and J 5 bases, leaving 7 bases between the germline ends. The length of the CDR3 is 13 residues. CDR3 in DNA: TGTGCCAGCAGCGTAGATAGGGGAGATACGCAGTATTTT. Translation: CASSVDRGDTQYF. Full variable domain (rest looked up from reference TRBV9 and TRBJ2-3): DSGVTQTPKHLITATGQRVTLRCSPRSGDLSVYWYQQSLDQGLQFLIQYYNGEERAKGNILERFSAQQFPDLHSELNLSSLELGDSALYFCASSVDRGDTQYFGPGTRLTVL.

This clone has only one observation. The V call is TRBV19, the J call TRBJ2-4, with TRBD1 matching 8 bases. Germline trimming cut 3 bases from V and 7 bases from J; bases unmatched to any gene: 5. From germline, CDR1 is LNHDA and CDR2 SQIVND (reference sequence). CDR3 length: 14 amino acids. CDR3 DNA sequence: TGTGCCAGTAGTATCGGACAGGGTCGGAACATTCAGTACTTC. Its protein product is CASSIGQGRNIQYF. The full variable domain, rest sourced from reference TRBV19 and TRBJ2-4, is DGGITQSPKYLFRKEGQNVTLSCEQNLNHDAMYWYRQDPGQGLRLIYYSQIVNDFQKGDIAEGYSVSREKKESFPLTVTSAQKNPTAFYLCASSIGQGRNIQYFGAGTRLSVL.

This clone has just one count. The chain couples TRBV2 to TRBJ2-2; D gene unclear. Per germline, CDR1 SNHLY and CDR2 FYNNEI. Trimming stripped 7 bases from V and 0 bases from J, with 12 bases between. This CDR3 region has 15 residues. The CDR3 DNA reads TGTGCCAGCAATATCATTCCTCCGAACACCGGGGAGCTGTTTTTT. This sequence encodes CASNIIPPNTGELFF.